This T cell receptor (beta chain) was observed in a study of control samples from healthy donors and cancer patients. Assay: immunoSEQ multiplex PCR; the TCRdb copy retains only in-frame clones and omits some. The data show around 190,000 clones, with 90% seen just once and more than 1.3% held by the top ten. Germline-derived CDR1 and CDR2 are MGHRA and YSYEKL. The CDR3 contains 15 residues. V was pared by 4 bases and J by 2 bases, with 14 bases between. This clone was seen just once. The chain has TRBV4-1 and TRBJ1-1; possible D gene TRBD1, 5 bases. The sample comprised blood. This receptor was identified in a woman between 45 and 60 years old in good health. CDR3 region: CASSLREGLNTEAFF. The CDR3, as DNA: TGCGCCAGCAGCCTGAGAGAGGGACTCAACACTGAAGCTTTCTTT.